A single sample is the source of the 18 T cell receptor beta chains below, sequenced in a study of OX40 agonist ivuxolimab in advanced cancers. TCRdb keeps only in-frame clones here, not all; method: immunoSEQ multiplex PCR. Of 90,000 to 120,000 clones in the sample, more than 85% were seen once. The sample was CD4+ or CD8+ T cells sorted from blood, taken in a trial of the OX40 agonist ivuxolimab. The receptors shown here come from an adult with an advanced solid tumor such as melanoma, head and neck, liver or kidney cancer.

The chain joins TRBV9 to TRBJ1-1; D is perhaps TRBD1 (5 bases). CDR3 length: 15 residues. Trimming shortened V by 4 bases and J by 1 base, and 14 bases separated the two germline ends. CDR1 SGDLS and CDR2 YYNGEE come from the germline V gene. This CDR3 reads CASSPAGRGNTEAFF. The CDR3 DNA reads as TGTGCCAGCAGCCCAGCAGGGCGGGGGAACACTGAAGCTTTCTTT.

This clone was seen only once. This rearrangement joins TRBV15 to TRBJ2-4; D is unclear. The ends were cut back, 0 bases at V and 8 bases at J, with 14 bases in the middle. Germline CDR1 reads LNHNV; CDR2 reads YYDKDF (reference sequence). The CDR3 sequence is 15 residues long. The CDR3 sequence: CATSRDIRVQDIQYF. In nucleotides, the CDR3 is TGTGCCACCAGCAGAGATATAAGGGTTCAGGACATTCAGTACTTC. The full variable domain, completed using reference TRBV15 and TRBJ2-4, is DAMVIQNPRYQVTQFGKPVTLSCSQTLNHNVMYWYQQKSSQAPKLLFHYYDKDFNNEADTPDNFQSRRPNTSFCFLDIRSPGLGDTAMYLCATSRDIRVQDIQYFGAGTRLSVL.

The CDR3: CASSDSGVQETQYF. The CDR3 bases are TGTGCCAGCAGTGATAGTGGGGTTCAAGAGACCCAGTACTTC. The rearrangement uses TRBV2 and TRBJ2-5; D ambiguous. With 3 bases removed from V and 2 bases from J, the gap between germline ends came to 10 bases. Germline V gene data show CDR1 as SNHLY and CDR2 as FYNNEI. CDR3 length equals 14 residues.

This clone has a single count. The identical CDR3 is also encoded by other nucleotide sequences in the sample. The CDR3 here is CASSLASRDSGANVLTF. The CDR3 DNA follows: TGTGCCAGCAGCTTAGCGAGCAGGGACTCTGGGGCCAACGTCCTGACTTTC. This chain links TRBV7-6 with TRBJ2-6; tentatively, D is TRBD1 (5 bases). Trimming cost V 0 bases and J 0 bases, with 9 bases left between them. In germline, CDR1 is SGHVS, CDR2 FNYEAQ. The CDR3 loop spans 17 amino acids.

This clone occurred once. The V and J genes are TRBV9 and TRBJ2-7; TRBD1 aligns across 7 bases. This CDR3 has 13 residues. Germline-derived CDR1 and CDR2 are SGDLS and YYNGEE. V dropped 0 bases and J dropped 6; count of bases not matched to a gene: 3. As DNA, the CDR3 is TGTGCCAGCAGCGTAGCCTACAGGGGCGAGCAGTACTTC. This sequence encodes CASSVAYRGEQYF.

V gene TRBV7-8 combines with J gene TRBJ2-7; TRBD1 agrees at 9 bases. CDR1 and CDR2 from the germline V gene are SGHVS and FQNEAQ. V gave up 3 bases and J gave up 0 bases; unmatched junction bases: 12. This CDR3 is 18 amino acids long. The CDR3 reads CASSFQISGTGNSYEQYF. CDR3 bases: TGTGCCAGCAGCTTCCAGATTTCCGGGACAGGGAACTCCTACGAGCAGTACTTC. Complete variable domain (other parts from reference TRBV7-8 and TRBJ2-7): GAGVSQSPRYKVAKRGQDVALRCDPISGHVSLFWYQQALGQGPEFLTYFQNEAQLDKSGLPSDRFFAERPEGSVSTLKIQRTQQEDSAVYLCASSFQISGTGNSYEQYFGPGTRLTVT.

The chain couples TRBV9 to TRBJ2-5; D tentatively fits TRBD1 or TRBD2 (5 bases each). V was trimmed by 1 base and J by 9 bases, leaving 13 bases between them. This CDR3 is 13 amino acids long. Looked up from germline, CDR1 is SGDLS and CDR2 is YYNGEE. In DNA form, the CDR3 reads TGTGCCAGCAGCGTAACAACCGAGGGGTCCCAGTACTTC. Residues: CASSVTTEGSQYF.

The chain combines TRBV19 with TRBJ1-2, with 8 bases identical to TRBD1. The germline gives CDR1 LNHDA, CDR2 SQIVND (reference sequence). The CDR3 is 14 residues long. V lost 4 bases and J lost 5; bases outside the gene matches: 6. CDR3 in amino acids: CASSRTGGVYGYTF. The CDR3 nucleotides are TGTGCCAGTAGTAGAACAGGGGGTGTTTATGGCTACACCTTC.

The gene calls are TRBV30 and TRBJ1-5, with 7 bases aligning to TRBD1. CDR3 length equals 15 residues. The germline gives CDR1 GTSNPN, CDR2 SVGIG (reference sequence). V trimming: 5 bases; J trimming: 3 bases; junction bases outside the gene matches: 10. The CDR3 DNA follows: TGTGCCTGGGCGGCGGGGGGGACAGTCAATCAGCCCCAGCATTTT. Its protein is CAWAAGGTVNQPQHF.

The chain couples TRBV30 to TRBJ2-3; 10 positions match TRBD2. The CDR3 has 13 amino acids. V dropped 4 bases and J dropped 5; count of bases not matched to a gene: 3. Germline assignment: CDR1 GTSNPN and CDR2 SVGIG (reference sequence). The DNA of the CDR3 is TGTGCCTGGACTAGCGGGAGACAAGATACGCAGTATTTT. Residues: CAWTSGRQDTQYF.

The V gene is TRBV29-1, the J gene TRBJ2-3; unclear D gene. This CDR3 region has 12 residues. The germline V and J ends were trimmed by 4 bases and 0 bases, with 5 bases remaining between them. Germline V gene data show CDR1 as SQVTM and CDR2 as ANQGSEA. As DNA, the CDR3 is TGCAGCGTTGCTCAGAGCACAGATACGCAGTATTTT. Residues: CSVAQSTDTQYF.

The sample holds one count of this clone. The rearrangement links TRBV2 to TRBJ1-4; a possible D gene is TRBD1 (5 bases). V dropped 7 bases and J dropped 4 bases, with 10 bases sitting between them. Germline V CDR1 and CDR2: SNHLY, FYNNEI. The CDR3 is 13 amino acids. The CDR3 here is CASIDSGNEKLFF. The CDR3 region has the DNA TGTGCCAGCATTGACAGCGGTAATGAAAAACTGTTTTTT.

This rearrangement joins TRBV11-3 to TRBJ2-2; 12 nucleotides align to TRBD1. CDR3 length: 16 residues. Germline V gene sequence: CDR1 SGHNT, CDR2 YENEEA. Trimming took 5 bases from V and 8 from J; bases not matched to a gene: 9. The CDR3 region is CASSRGTGGRGGELFF. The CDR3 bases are TGTGCCAGCAGCCGTGGGACAGGGGGCCGGGGAGGGGAGCTGTTTTTT.

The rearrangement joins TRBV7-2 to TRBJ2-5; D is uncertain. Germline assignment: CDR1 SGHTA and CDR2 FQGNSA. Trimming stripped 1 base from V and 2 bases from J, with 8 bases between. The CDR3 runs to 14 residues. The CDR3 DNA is TGTGCCAGCAGCTTAGGCGGATATCAAGAGACCCAGTACTTC. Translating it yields CASSLGGYQETQYF.

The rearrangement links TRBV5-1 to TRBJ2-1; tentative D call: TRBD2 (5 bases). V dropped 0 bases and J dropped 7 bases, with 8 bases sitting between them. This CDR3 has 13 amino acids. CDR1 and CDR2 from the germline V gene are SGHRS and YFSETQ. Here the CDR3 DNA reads TGCGCCAGCAGCTTGGCCGGAGGAAATGAGCAGTTCTTC. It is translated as CASSLAGGNEQFF.

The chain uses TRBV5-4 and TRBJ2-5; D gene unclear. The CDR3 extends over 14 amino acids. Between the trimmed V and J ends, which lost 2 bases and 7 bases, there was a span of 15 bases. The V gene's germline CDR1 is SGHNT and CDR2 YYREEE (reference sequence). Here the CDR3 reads CASSLIGPSGTQYF. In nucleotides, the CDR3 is TGTGCCAGCAGCTTAATTGGACCGTCGGGGACCCAGTACTTC.

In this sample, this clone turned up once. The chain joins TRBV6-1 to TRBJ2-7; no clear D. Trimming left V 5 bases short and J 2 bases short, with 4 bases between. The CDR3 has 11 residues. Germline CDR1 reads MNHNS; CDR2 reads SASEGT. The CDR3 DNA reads TGTGCCAGCAGTTGGACCTACGAGCAGTACTTC. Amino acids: CASSWTYEQYF.

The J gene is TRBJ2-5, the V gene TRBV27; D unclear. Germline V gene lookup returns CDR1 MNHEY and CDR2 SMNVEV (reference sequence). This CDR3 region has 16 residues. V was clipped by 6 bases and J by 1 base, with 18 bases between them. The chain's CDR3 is CASRHNGFGLQETQYF. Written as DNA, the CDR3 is TGTGCCAGCAGGCACAATGGTTTCGGGCTCCAAGAGACCCAGTACTTC.